The clone carrying this TCR beta chain was seen a few times. V shed 5 bases and J shed 5 bases, with 12 bases lying between them. The CDR3 consists of 13 residues. From germline, CDR1 is SEHNR and CDR2 FQNEAQ (reference sequence). Per the study methods: Reference gene primer amplification gave estimated nucleated cell counts. Sequencing used immunoSEQ multiplex PCR; TCRdb keeps in-frame clones, though not all of them. The DNA gave D and trimming, while V, J and clone size come from that table. The sample lists more than 300,000 clones, over 70% occurring once. The record originates from a study of blood T cell repertoires in COVID-19. Study-wide background: Spain, Italy and the United States supplied samples that represented acute and convalescent COVID-19. From T cells, B-cell-depleted T cells, or PBMCs came the material, which was cDNA or gDNA.

This chain links TRBV7-9 with TRBJ2-5, with D hard to call. The sequenced material came from peripheral blood. This TCR came from a woman between 50 and 59 years old with acute or convalescent COVID-19. The DNA of the CDR3 is TGTGCCAGCAGCCCCGCCGGTTGGGAGACCCAGTACTTC. Encoded protein: CASSPAGWETQYF.